This TCR beta chain was retrieved from a study of PD-L1 blockade in urothelial cancer. Overall study: Bladder-origin urothelial cancer in males described about 85% of the 29 patients. Counts from blood samples showed a median of roughly 130,000 T cells.

Comments on this clone: The sample contains more than one DNA sequence encoding this CDR3.

Per the germline V gene, CDR1 is SGHRS and CDR2 is YFSETQ. The CDR3 extends over 16 amino acids. The V and J ends lost 0 bases and 4 bases, in that order; junction bases with no gene match: 6. The data were produced by immunoSEQ multiplex PCR, yet TCRdb's version contains in-frame clones alone and is incomplete. The table has about 110,000 clones, around 85% seen once; the top ten hold 2.4%. The chain recombines TRBV5-1 with TRBJ2-1; 8 bases agree with TRBD2. This TCR was sampled from a man aged 50-59 years with urothelial cancer. The source was PBMCs, collected around atezolizumab (anti-PD-L1) treatment. Here the CDR3 DNA reads TGCGCCAGCAGCTTGGCCTCAACGGGGGGGTACAATGAGCAGTTCTTC. The encoded protein is CASSLASTGGYNEQFF. Using reference TRBV5-1 and TRBJ2-1 for the parts outside the CDR3, the full variable domain is KAGVTQTPRYLIKTRGQQVTLSCSPISGHRSVSWYQQTPGQGLQFLFEYFSETQRNKGNFPGRFSGRQFSNSRSEMNVSTLELGDSALYLCASSLASTGGYNEQFFGPGTRLTVL.